This TCR beta chain was obtained from a study of blood T cell repertoires in COVID-19. In the authors' workflow: Researchers report that nucleated cell counts were estimated from reference gene primer amplification. TCRdb's table, derived via immunoSEQ multiplex PCR, lists solely in-frame clones and lacks some. V and J calls and clone size are copied from that table; D and trimming were computed from the DNA. The sample lists about 200,000 clones, 70% to 90% occurring once. Enrollment of patients from Seattle took place during active infection, with longitudinal follow-up. This CDR3 contains 16 residues. Germline assignment: CDR1 LGHNA and CDR2 YNFKEQ. Unmatched junction bases numbered 5, after V lost 2 bases and J lost 3 bases.

This chain uses TRBV4-2 with TRBJ2-2, with 8 positions matching TRBD1. Sequenced material: peripheral blood. The clonotype comes from a man between 60 and 70 years old with COVID-19, enrolled during active disease. In DNA, the CDR3 is TGTGCCAGCAGCCAAACAGGGGGGCCGGACACCGGGGAGCTGTTTTTT. Amino acid sequence: CASSQTGGPDTGELFF.